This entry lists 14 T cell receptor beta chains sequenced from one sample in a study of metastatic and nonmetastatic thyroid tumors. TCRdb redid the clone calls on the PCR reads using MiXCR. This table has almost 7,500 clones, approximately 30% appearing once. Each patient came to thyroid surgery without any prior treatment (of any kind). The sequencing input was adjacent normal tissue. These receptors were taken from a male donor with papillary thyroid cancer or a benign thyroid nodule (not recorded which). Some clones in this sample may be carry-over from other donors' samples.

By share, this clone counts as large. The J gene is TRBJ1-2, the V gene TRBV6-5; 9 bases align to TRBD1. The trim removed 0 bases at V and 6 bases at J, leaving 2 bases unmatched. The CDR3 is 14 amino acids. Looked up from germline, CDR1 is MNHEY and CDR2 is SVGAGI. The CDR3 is CASSYSGQGHGYTF. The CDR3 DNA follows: TGTGCCAGCAGTTACTCTGGACAGGGGCATGGCTACACCTTC.

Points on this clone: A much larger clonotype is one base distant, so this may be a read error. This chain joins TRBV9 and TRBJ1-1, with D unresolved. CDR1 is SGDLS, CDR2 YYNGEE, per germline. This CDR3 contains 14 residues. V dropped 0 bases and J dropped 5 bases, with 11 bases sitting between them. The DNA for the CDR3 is TGTGCCAGCAGCGTAGGAGGAGTTAGTACTGAAGCTTTCTTT. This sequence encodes CASSVGGVSTEAFF.

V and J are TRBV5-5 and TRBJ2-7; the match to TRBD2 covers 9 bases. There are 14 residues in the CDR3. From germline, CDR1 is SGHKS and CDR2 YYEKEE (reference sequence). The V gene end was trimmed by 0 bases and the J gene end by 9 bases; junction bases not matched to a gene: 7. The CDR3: CASSLEPSGVAQYF. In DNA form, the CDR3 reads TGTGCCAGCAGCTTGGAGCCTAGCGGGGTGGCGCAGTACTTC.

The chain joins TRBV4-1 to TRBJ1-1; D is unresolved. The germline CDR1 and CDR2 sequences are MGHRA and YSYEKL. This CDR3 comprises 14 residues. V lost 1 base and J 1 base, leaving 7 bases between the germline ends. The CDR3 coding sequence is TGCGCCAGCAGCCAAGTTGATTGGAACACTGAAGCTTTCTTT. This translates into CASSQVDWNTEAFF.

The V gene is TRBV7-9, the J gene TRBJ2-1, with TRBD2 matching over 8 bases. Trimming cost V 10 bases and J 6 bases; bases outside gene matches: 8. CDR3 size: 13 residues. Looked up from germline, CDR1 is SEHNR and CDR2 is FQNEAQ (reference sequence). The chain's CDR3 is CAITDSGTNEQFF. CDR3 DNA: TGTGCCATCACAGATAGCGGGACCAATGAGCAGTTCTTC.

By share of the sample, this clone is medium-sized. CDR3 region: CASSEGGRGGYGYTF. In DNA form, the CDR3 reads TGTGCCAGCAGTGAAGGCGGCAGGGGCGGATATGGCTACACCTTC. The chain joins TRBV2 to TRBJ1-2, with a weak D call TRBD1 (6 bases). The V end lost 1 base, the J end lost 5 bases, and 14 bases lay between the germline ends. Germline lookup yields CDR1 SNHLY and CDR2 FYNNEI. This CDR3 has 15 amino acids.

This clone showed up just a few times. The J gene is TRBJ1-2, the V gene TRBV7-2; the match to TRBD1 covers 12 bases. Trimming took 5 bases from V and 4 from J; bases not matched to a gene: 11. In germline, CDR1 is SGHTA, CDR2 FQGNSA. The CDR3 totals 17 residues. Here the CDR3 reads CASSLSTGTGGGYGYTF. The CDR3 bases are TGTGCCAGCAGCCTATCGACCGGGACAGGGGGCGGCTATGGCTACACCTTC.

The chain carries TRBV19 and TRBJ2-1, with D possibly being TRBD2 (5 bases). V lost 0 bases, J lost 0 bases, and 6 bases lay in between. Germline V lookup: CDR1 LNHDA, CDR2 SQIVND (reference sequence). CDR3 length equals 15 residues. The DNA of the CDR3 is TGTGCCAGTAGTATAGATCTAGCCTCCTACAATGAGCAGTTCTTC. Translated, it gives CASSIDLASYNEQFF.

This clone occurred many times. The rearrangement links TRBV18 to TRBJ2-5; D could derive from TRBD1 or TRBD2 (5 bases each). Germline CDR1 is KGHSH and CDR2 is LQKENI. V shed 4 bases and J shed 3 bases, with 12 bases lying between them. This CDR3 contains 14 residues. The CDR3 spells CASSRPGAEETQYF. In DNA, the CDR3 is TGTGCCAGCTCACGCCCCGGGGCAGAAGAGACCCAGTACTTC.

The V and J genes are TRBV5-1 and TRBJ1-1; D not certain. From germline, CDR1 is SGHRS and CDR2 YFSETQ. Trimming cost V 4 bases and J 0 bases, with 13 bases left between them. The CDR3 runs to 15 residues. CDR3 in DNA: TGCGCCAGCAGCCCCAATACGGGTATGAACACTGAAGCTTTCTTT. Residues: CASSPNTGMNTEAFF.

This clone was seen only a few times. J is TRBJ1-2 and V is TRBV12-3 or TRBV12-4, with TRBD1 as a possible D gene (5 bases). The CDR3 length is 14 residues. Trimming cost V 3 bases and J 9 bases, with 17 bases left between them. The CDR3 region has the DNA TGTGCCAGCAGTTTGTCGGGGGTCTCGTATAGCTACACCTTC. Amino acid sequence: CASSLSGVSYSYTF.

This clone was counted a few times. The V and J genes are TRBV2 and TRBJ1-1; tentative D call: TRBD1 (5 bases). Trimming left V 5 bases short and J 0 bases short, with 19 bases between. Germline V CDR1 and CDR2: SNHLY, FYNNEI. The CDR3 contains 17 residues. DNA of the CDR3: TGTGCCAGCAGTACACCTGACAGCAGGATCATGAACACTGAAGCTTTCTTT. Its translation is CASSTPDSRIMNTEAFF.

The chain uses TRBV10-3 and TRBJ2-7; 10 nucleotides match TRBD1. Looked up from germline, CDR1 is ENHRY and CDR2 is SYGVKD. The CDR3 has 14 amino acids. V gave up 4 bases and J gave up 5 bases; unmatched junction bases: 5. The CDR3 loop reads CAISARDRGHEQYF. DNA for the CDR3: TGTGCCATCAGTGCCCGGGACAGGGGCCACGAGCAGTACTTC.

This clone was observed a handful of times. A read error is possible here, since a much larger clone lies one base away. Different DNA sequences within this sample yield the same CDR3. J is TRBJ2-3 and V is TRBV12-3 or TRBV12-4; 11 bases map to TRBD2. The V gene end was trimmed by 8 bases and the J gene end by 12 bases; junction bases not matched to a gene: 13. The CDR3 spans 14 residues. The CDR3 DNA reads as TGTGCCAGCCGTCCCGGGACTAGCGGTGTAGTTCAGTATTTT. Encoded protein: CASRPGTSGVVQYF.